A selection of T cell receptor beta chains follows, all from one sample in a study of T cells in Graves' hyperthyroidism and ophthalmopathy. TCRdb reanalysed the multiplex PCR reads using MiXCR and keeps one entry per CDR3 protein. The data contain just under 750,000 distinct CDR3 sequences, 35% of them singletons. Sequencing was performed on blood. These receptors were taken from a woman aged 40-49 years with Graves' hyperthyroidism. Both conserved end residues are part of each CDR3. The order of the fields is D gene, V gene, J gene, clone size, CDR3 protein, CDR3 DNA. D genes are given only for firm matches. Rows give clone size only sometimes, using once, few, many, or a class for an expanded clone.

-,TRBV20-1,TRBJ2-3,-,CSAGGAGYYTDTQYF,TGCAGTGCTGGGGGAGCTGGATACTACACAGATACGCAGTATTTT
-,TRBV12-3/TRBV12-4,TRBJ2-2,-,CASLTGANTGELFF,TGTGCCAGCCTTACGGGGGCTAACACCGGGGAGCTGTTTTTT
TRBD2,TRBV2,TRBJ2-2,many,CASRLAGGAGELFF,TGTGCCAGCAGACTGGCGGGAGGGGCCGGGGAGCTGTTTTTT
TRBD1,TRBV6-1,TRBJ1-6,-,CATKDRGNYNSPLHF,TGTGCCACAAAGGACAGGGGAAACTATAATTCACCCCTCCACTTT
TRBD1,TRBV5-8,TRBJ1-1,many,CASSSRGLGTEAFF,TGTGCCAGCAGCTCCAGGGGGCTCGGCACTGAAGCTTTCTTT
-,TRBV29-1,TRBJ1-4,many,CSLRGRGNNEKLFF,TGCAGCCTCCGAGGGAGGGGTAATAATGAAAAACTGTTTTTT
-,TRBV9,TRBJ2-3,few,CASSVEGTSTDTQYF,TGTGCCAGCAGCGTAGAGGGGACTAGCACAGATACGCAGTATTTT
-,TRBV10-3,TRBJ1-2,once,CAIRGTRGYGGYTF,TGTGCCATCAGGGGGACGAGGGGCTACGGTGGCTACACCTTC
-,TRBV19,TRBJ2-2,-,CASHPGFDTGQLFF,TGTGCCTCCCATCCGGGGTTTGACACCGGGCAGCTGTTTTTT
TRBD1,TRBV5-4,TRBJ1-2,few,CASSSRDRYLYGYTF,TGTGCCAGCAGCTCCCGGGACAGGTATCTCTATGGCTACACCTTC
-,TRBV28,TRBJ1-3,-,CASRENTIYF,TGTGCCAGCAGGGAAAACACCATATATTTT
TRBD2,TRBV5-8,TRBJ2-5,-,CASSLGLAHNQETQYF,TGTGCCAGCAGCCTGGGACTAGCTCATAACCAAGAGACCCAGTACTTC
TRBD2,TRBV5-1,TRBJ2-7,few,CASSAGTSETYEQYF,TGCGCCAGCAGCGCCGGGACTAGCGAAACCTACGAGCAGTACTTC
TRBD1,TRBV4-3,TRBJ1-1,-,CASSQGTGMNTEAFF,TGCGCCAGCAGCCAAGGGACAGGGATGAACACTGAAGCTTTCTTT
-,TRBV11-3,TRBJ2-7,few,CASSLPVRGGPSYEQYF,TGTGCCAGCAGCTTACCCGTACGCGGGGGCCCCTCCTACGAGCAGTACTTC
-,TRBV15,TRBJ2-7,many,CATSSQRVSNFYEQYF,TGTGCCACCAGCAGCCAAAGAGTAAGCAATTTCTACGAGCAGTACTTC
-,TRBV9,TRBJ1-1,many,CASSVSRNTEAFF,TGTGCCAGCAGCGTATCCCGGAACACTGAAGCTTTCTTT
-,TRBV6-2/TRBV6-3,TRBJ1-1,-,CASSFRVVGEAFF,TGTGCCAGCAGTTTCAGGGTAGTTGGTGAAGCTTTCTTT
TRBD1,TRBV7-2,TRBJ2-7,once,CASSSDRGASVSSYEQYF,TGTGCCAGCAGCTCCGACAGGGGGGCCTCCGTGAGCTCCTACGAGCAGTACTTC
TRBD1,TRBV10-3,TRBJ2-5,-,CAIRETGLKETQYF,TGTGCCATCAGGGAGACAGGGCTTAAGGAGACCCAGTACTTC
-,TRBV7-3,TRBJ2-5,-,CASIHRVLRAQETQYF,TGTGCCAGCATTCACCGTGTCTTGCGGGCGCAAGAGACCCAGTACTTC
-,TRBV7-2,TRBJ2-7,many,CASSLSTLSYEQYF,TGTGCCAGCAGCTTGTCCACGCTCTCCTACGAGCAGTACTTC
-,TRBV7-2,TRBJ1-4,-,CASSSSGRANEKLFF,TGTGCCAGCAGCTCAAGCGGGAGGGCGAATGAAAAACTGTTTTTT
-,TRBV2,TRBJ1-2,-,CASSEKVARSYGYTF,TGTGCCAGCAGTGAGAAGGTGGCGCGAAGCTATGGCTACACCTTC
-,TRBV19,TRBJ2-7,many,CASSIESSYEQYF,TGTGCCAGTAGTATAGAGAGCTCCTACGAGCAGTACTTC
-,TRBV6-5,TRBJ2-7,-,CASSYRSGATSSEQYF,TGTGCCAGCAGTTACCGGTCGGGGGCCACCTCGAGCGAGCAGTACTTC
-,TRBV28,TRBJ2-7,-,CASSRGNSYEQYF,TGTGCCAGCAGCCGTGGGAACTCCTACGAGCAGTACTTC
-,TRBV7-2,TRBJ1-4,-,CASSFQGHYSTNEKLFF,TGTGCCAGCAGCTTCCAGGGCCACTATTCAACTAATGAAAAACTGTTTTTT
-,TRBV2,TRBJ1-2,few,CASRGGDSYGYTF,TGTGCCAGCAGGGGGGGTGACAGCTATGGCTACACCTTC
-,TRBV5-5,TRBJ1-2,many,CASSSVRGEDGYTF,TGTGCCAGCAGCTCTGTCAGGGGAGAGGATGGCTACACCTTC
TRBD1,TRBV12-3/TRBV12-4,TRBJ1-1,-,CASSSSGQVPEAFF,TGTGCCAGCAGTTCGTCCGGACAGGTCCCTGAAGCTTTCTTT
-,TRBV13,TRBJ2-7,-,CASSPTRTVSYEQYF,TGTGCCAGCAGCCCAACGAGGACCGTCTCCTACGAGCAGTACTTC
TRBD1,TRBV2,TRBJ2-7,-,CASSENRDRNYEQYF,TGTGCCAGCAGTGAGAACCGGGACAGGAACTACGAGCAGTACTTC
-,TRBV20-1,TRBJ1-4,many,CSGGGEATNEKLFF,TGCAGTGGTGGAGGGGAGGCAACTAATGAAAAACTGTTTTTT
TRBD1,TRBV2,TRBJ2-7,few,CASTYGTGGDEQYF,TGTGCCAGCACGTATGGGACAGGGGGCGACGAGCAGTACTTC
-,TRBV14,TRBJ2-7,many,CASSQETEQYF,TGTGCCAGCAGCCAAGAAACCGAGCAGTACTTC
TRBD1,TRBV20-1,TRBJ1-2,-,CSAVYETGSGYTF,TGCAGTGCCGTTTATGAGACAGGGAGTGGCTACACCTTC